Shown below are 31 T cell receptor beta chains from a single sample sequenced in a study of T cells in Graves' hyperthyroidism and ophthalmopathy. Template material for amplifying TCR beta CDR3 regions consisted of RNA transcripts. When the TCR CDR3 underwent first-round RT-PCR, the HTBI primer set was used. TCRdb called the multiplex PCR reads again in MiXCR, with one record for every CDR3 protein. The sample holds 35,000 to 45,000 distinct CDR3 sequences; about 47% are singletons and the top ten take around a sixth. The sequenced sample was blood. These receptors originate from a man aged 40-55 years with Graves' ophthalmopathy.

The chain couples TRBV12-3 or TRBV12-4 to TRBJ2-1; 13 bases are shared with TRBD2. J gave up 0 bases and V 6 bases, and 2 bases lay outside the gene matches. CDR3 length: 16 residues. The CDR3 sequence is CASRRTSGGSYNEQFF. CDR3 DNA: TGTGCCAGCAGACGGACTAGCGGGGGCTCCTACAATGAGCAGTTCTTC.

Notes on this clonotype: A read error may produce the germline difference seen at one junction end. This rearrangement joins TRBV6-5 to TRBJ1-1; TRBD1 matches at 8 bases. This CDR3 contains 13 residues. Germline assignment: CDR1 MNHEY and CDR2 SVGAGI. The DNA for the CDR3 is TGTGCCAGCAGTCAGGGACAGGACACCGAAGCTCTCTTT. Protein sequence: CASSQGQDTEALF.

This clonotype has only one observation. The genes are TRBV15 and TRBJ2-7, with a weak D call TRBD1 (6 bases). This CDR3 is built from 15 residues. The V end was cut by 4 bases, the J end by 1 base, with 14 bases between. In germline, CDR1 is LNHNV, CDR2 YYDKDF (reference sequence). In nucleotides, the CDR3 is TGTGCCACCAGCAAACAGGGCGCTGCTTCCTACGAGCAGTACTTC. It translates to CATSKQGAASYEQYF.

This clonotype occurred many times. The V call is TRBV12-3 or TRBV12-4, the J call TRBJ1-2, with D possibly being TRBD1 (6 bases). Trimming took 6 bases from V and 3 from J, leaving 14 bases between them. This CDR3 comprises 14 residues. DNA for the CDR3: TGTGCCAGCAGCCGGGACGGGGGGCACTATGGCTACACCTTC. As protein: CASSRDGGHYGYTF.

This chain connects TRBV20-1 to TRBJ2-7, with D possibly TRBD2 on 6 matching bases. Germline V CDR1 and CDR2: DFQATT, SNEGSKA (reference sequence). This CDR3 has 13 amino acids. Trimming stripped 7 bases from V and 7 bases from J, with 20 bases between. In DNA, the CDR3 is TGCAGTGTATCTAGCGAGAGTGGTAATGAGCAGTACTTC. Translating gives CSVSSESGNEQYF.

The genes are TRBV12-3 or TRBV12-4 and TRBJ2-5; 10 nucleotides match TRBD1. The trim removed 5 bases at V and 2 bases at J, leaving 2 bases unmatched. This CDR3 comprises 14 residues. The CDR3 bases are TGTGCCAGCAGTGACAGGGGGCGGCAAGAGACCCAGTACTTC. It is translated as CASSDRGRQETQYF.

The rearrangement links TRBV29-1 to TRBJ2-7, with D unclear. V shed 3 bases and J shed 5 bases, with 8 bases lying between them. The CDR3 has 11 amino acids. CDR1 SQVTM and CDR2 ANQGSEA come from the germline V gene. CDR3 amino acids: CSVDAGHEQYF. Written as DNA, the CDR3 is TGCAGCGTTGATGCAGGCCACGAGCAGTACTTC.

CDR3 residues: CASSISLVGSYNEQFF. CDR3 DNA: TGTGCCAGTAGTATATCTCTAGTAGGCTCCTACAATGAGCAGTTCTTC. V and J are TRBV19 and TRBJ2-1; unclear D gene. Germline CDR1 and CDR2: LNHDA and SQIVND (reference sequence). The CDR3 extends over 16 amino acids. Trimming removed 2 bases from V and 0 bases from J, with 11 bases in between.

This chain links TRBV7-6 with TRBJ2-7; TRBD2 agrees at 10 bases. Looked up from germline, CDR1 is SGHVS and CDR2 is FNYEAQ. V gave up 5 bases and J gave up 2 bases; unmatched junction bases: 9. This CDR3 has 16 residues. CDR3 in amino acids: CASSVEASGRPYEQYF. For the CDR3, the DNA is TGTGCCAGCAGCGTAGAGGCTAGCGGGAGACCCTACGAGCAGTACTTC.

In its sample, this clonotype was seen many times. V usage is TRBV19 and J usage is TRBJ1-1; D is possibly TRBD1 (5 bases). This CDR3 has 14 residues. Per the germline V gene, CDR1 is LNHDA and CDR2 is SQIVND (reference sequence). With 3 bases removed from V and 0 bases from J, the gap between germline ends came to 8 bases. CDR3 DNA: TGTGCCAGTAGTATGGGACGTTTGAACACTGAAGCTTTCTTT. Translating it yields CASSMGRLNTEAFF.

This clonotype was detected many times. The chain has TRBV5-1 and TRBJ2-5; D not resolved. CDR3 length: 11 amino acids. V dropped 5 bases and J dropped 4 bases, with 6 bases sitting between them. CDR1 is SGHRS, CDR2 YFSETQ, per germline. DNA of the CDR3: TGCGCCAGCAGGGGTGGAGAGACCCAGTACTTC. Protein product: CASRGGETQYF. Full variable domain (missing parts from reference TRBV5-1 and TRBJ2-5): KAGVTQTPRYLIKTRGQQVTLSCSPISGHRSVSWYQQTPGQGLQFLFEYFSETQRNKGNFPGRFSGRQFSNSRSEMNVSTLELGDSALYLCASRGGETQYFGPGTRLLVL.

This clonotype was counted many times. This chain's CDR3 is CASSVRGGGEQFF. The CDR3 nucleotides are TGCGCCAGCAGTGTCCGAGGGGGGGGTGAGCAGTTCTTC. The chain employs TRBV10-2 and TRBJ2-1; the D gene is possibly TRBD2 (7 bases). Between the trimmed V and J ends, which lost 4 bases and 9 bases, there was a span of 13 bases. Germline V gives CDR1 WSHSY, CDR2 SAAADI. CDR3 length: 13 amino acids.

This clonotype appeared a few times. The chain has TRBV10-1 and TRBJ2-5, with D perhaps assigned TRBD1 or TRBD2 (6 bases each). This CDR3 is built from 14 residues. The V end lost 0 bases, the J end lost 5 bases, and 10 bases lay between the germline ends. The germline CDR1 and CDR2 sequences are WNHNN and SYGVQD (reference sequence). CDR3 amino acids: CASSESRGRETQYF. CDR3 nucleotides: TGCGCCAGCAGTGAGTCACGGGGGCGGGAGACCCAGTACTTC.

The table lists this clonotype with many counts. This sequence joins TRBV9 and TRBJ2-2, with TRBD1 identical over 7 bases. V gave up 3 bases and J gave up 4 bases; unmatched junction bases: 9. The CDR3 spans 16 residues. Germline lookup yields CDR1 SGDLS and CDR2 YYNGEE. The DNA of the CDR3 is TGTGCCAGCAGCGGACAGGGCGCCCGCGGCACCGGGGAGCTGTTTTTT. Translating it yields CASSGQGARGTGELFF.

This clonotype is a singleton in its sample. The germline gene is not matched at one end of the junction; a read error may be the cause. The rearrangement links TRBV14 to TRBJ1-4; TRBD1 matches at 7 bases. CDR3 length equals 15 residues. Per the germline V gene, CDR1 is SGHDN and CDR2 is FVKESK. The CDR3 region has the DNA TGTGTCAGCAGCCCACAGGGGACGAGGAATGAAAAACTGTTTTTC. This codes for CVSSPQGTRNEKLFF. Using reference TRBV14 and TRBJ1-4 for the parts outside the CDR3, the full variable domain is EAGVTQFPSHSVIEKGQTVTLRCDPISGHDNLYWYRRVMGKEIKFLLHFVKESKQDESGMPNNRFLAERTGGTYSTLKVQPAELEDSGVYFCVSSPQGTRNEKLFFGSGTQLSVL.

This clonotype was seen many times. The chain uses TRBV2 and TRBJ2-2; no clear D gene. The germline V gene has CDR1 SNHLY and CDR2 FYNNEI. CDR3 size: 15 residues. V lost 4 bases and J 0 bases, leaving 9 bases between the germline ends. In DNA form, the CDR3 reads TGTGCCAGCAGTGCTTCTAGGCCGAACACCGGGGAGCTGTTTTTT. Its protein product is CASSASRPNTGELFF.

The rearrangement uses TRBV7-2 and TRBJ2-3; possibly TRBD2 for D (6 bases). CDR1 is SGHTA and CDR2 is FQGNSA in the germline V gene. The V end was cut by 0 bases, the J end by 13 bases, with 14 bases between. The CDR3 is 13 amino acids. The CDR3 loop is CASSLAPGLREYF. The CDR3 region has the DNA TGTGCCAGCAGCTTAGCGCCGGGACTCAGGGAGTATTTT.

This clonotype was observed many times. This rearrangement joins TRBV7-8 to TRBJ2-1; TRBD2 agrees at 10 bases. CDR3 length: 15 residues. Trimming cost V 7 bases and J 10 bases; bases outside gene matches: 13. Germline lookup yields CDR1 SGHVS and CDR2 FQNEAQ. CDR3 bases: TGTGCCAGCACCCCAGCGGGGGGGCCTTGGGGAGAGCAGTTCTTC. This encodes CASTPAGGPWGEQFF.

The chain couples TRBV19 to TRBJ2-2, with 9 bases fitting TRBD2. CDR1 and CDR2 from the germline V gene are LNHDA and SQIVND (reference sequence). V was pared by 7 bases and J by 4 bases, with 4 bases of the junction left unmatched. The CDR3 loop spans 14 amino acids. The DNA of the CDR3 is TGTGCCAGTATAGCGACTAGCGGCACCGGGGAGCTGTTTTTT. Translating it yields CASIATSGTGELFF.

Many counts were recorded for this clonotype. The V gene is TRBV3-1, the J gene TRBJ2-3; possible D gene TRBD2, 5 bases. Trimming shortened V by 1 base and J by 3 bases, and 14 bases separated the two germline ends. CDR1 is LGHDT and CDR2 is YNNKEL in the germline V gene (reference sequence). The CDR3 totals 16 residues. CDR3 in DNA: TGTGCCAGCAGCCAAGGTCCGGGAAGTAGAACAGATACGCAGTATTTT. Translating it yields CASSQGPGSRTDTQYF.

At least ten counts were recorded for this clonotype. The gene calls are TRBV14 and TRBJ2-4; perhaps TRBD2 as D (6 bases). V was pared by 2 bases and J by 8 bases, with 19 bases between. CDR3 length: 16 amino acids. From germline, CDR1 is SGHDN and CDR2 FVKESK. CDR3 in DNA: TGTGCCAGCAGCCAAATTTCCGGGACTGCCACAGACATTCAGTACTTC. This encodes CASSQISGTATDIQYF.

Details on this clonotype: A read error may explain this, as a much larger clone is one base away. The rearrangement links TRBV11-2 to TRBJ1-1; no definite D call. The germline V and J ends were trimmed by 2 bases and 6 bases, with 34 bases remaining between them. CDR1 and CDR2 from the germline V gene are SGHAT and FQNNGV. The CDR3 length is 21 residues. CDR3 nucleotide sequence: TGTGCCAGCAGCTTAACAAGATATACTTCTCCCAGAAGTAATCGATTCGCTGAAGCTTTCTTT. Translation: CASSLTRYTSPRSNRFAEAFF.

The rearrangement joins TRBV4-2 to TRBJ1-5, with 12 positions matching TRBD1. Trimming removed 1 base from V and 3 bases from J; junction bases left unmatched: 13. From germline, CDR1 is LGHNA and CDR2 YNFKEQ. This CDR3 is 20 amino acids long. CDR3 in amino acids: CASSQVGGTGGVRYNQPQHF. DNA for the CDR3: TGTGCCAGCAGCCAAGTTGGTGGGACAGGGGGCGTTCGATACAATCAGCCCCAGCATTTT.

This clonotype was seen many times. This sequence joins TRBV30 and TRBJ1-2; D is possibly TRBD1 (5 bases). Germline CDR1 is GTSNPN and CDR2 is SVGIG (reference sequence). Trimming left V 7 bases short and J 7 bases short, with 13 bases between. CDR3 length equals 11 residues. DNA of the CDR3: TGTGCCTTCAACAGGCTTCTTGGCTACACCTTC. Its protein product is CAFNRLLGYTF.

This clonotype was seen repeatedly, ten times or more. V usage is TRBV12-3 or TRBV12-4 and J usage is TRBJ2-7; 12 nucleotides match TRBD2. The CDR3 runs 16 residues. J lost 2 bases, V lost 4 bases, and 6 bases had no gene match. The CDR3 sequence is CASSSLTSGRPYEQYF. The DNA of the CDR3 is TGTGCCAGCAGTTCCCTTACTAGCGGGAGGCCCTACGAGCAGTACTTC.

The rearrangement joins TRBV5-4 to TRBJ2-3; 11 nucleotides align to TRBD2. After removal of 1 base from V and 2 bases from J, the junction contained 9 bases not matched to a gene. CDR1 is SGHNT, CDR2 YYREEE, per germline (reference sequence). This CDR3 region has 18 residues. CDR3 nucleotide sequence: TGTGCCAGCAGCTTGTTGACCCTAGCGGGAGGAATCACAGATACGCAGTATTTT. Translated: CASSLLTLAGGITDTQYF. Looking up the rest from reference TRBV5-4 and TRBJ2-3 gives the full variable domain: ETGVTQSPTHLIKTRGQQVTLRCSSQSGHNTVSWYQQALGQGPQFIFQYYREEENGRGNFPPRFSGLQFPNYSSELNVNALELDDSALYLCASSLLTLAGGITDTQYFGPGTRLTVL.

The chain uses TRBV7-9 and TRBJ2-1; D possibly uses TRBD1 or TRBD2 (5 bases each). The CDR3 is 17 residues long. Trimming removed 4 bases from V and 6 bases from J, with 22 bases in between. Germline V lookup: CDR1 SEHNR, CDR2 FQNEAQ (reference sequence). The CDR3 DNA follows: TGTGCCAGCAGCTCAACAACGGGACCCCGTCACCTCAATGAGCAGTTCTTC. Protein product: CASSSTTGPRHLNEQFF. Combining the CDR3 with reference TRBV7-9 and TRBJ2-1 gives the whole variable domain DTGVSQNPRHKITKRGQNVTFRCDPISEHNRLYWYRQTLGQGPEFLTYFQNEAQLEKSRLLSDRFSAERPKGSFSTLEIQRTEQGDSAMYLCASSSTTGPRHLNEQFFGPGTRLTVL.

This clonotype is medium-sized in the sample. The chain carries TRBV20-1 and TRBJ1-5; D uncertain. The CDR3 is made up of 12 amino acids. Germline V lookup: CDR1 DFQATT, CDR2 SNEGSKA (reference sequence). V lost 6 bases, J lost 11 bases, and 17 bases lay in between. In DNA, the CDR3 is TGCAGTGCGGCGCGGGGAGCTAAGGCCCAGCATTTT. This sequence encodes CSAARGAKAQHF.

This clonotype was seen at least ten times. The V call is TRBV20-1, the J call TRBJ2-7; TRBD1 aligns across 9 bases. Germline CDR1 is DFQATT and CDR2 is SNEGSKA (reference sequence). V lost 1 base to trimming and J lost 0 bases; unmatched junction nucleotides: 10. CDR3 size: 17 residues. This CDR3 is CSARGVAGQGHSYEQYF. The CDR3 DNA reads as TGCAGTGCTAGAGGGGTTGCGGGACAGGGCCACTCCTACGAGCAGTACTTC.

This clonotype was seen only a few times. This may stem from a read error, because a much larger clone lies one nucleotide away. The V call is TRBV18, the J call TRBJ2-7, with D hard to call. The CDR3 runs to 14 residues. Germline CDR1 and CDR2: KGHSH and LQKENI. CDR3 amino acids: CAGSPPDGWNEQYF. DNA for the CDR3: TGTGCCGGCTCACCACCGGACGGTTGGAACGAGCAGTACTTC.

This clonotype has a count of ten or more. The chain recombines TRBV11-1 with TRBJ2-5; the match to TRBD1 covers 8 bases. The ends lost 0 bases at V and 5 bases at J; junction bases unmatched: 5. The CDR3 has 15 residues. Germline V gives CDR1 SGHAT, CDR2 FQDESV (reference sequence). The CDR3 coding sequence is TGTGCCAGCAGCTTAGCTGGGACAGGCGGGGAGACCCAGTACTTC. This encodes CASSLAGTGGETQYF.